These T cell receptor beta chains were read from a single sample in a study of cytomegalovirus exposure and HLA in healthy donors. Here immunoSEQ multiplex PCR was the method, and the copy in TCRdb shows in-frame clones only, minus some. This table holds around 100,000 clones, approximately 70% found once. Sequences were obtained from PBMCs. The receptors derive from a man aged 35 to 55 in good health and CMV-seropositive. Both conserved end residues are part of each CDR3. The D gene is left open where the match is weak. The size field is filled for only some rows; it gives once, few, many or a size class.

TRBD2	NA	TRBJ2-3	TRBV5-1	CASSLGTSGSADTQYF	TGCGCCAGCAGCCTGGGGACTAGCGGGAGCGCAGATACGCAGTATTTT
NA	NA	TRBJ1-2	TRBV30	CAWSATGRLSYTF	TGTGCCTGGAGCGCTACAGGACGCCTCTCCTACACCTTC
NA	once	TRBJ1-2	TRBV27	CASSPPPGGNNYGYTF	TGTGCCAGCAGTCCGCCCCCGGGGGGGAATAACTATGGCTACACCTTC
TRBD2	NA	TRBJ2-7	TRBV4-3	CASSHQAGGSYEQYF	TGCGCCAGCAGCCATCAAGCGGGAGGATCCTACGAGCAGTACTTC
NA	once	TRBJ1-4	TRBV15	CATSRARYGGAGEKLFF	TGTGCCACCAGCAGAGCCCGTTACGGGGGGGCAGGTGAAAAACTGTTTTTT
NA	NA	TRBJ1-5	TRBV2	CASSSRGMEVEGNQPQHF	TGTGCCAGCAGCTCCAGGGGCATGGAAGTCGAAGGCAATCAGCCCCAGCATTTT
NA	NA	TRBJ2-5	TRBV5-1	CASGEGQGGETQYF	TGCGCCAGCGGGGAAGGGCAGGGGGGAGAGACCCAGTACTTC
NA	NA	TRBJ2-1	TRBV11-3	CASSLDGQNNEQFF	TGTGCCAGCAGCTTAGATGGACAGAACAATGAGCAGTTCTTC
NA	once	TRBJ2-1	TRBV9	CASSLSGGGLYNEQFF	TGTGCCAGCAGCCTCTCTGGGGGAGGCCTCTACAATGAGCAGTTCTTC
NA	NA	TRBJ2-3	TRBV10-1	CASSEAGTTDTDTQYF	TGCGCCAGCAGTGAGGCGGGAACAACGGACACAGATACGCAGTATTTT
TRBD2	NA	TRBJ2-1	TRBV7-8	CASSLLLAGNEQFF	TGTGCCAGCAGCTTATTACTAGCGGGCAATGAGCAGTTCTTC
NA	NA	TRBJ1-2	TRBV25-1	CASSEYDRRGSGYTF	TGTGCCAGCAGTGAATATGACCGCAGGGGCTCGGGGTACACCTTC
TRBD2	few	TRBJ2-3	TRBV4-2	CASSPTPGLAGGSGTDTQYF	TGTGCCAGCAGCCCTACCCCTGGACTAGCGGGAGGATCGGGCACAGATACGCAGTATTTT
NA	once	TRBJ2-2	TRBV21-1	CASSPRADSFTGELFF	TGTGCCAGCAGCCCCCGAGCGGACAGTTTCACCGGGGAGCTGTTTTTT